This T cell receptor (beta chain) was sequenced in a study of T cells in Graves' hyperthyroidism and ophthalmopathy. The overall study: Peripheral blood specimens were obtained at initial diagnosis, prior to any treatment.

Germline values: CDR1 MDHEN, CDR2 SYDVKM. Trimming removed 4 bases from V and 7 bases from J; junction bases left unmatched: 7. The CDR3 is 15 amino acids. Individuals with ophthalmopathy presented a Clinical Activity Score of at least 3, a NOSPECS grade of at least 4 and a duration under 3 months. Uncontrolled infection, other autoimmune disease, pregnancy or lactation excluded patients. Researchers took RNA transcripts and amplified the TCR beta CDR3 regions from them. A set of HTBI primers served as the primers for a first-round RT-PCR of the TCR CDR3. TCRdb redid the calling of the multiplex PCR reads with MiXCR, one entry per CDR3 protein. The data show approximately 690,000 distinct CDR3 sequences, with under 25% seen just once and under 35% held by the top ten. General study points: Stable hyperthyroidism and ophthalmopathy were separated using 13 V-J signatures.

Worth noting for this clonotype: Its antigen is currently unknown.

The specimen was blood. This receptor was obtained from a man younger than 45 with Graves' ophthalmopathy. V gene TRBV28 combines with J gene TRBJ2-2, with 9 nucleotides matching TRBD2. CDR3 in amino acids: CASSSLAGAGGELFF. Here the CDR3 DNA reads TGTGCCAGCAGTTCATTAGCGGGAGCCGGCGGGGAGCTGTTTTTT.